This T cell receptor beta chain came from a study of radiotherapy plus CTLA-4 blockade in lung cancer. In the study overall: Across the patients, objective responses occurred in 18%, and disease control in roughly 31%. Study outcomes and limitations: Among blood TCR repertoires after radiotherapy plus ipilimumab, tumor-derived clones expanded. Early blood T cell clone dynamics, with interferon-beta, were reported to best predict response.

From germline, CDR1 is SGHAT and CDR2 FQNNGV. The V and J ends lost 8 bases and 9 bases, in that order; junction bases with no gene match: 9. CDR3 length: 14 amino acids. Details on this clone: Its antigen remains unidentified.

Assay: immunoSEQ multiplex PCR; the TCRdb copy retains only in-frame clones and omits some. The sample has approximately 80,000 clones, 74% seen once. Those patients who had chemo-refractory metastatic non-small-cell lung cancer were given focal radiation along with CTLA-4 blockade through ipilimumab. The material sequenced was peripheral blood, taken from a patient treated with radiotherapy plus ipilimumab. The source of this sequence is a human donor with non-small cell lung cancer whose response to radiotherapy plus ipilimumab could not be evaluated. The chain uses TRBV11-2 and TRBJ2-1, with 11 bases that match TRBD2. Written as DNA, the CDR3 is TGTGCCAGCTCCAGGGGACTAGCGGACCCTGAGCAGTTCTTC. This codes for CASSRGLADPEQFF.